This passage covers 3 T cell receptor beta chains from one sample sequenced in a study of CD8 T cells in ankylosing spondylitis. TCRdb processed the 5' RACE reads anew with MiXCR; each CDR3 protein has one entry. Seen here are 29,000 or so distinct CDR3 sequences, roughly 5.3% observed once, and the top ten hold 1.8%. Sequences were obtained from blood, either unsorted or a sorted T cell fraction (not recorded which). All receptors come from a female donor with ankylosing spondylitis or in good health (not recorded which).

This clonotype was observed at least ten times. The V call is TRBV9, the J call TRBJ2-2; 7 bases map to TRBD2. Per germline, CDR1 SGDLS and CDR2 YYNGEE. The V gene end was trimmed by 4 bases and the J gene end by 3 bases; junction bases not matched to a gene: 12. This CDR3 contains 17 residues. The CDR3 nucleotides read TGTGCCAGCAGCCCCCCGGGAAGGGGAGGGGACACCGGGGAGCTGTTTTTT. Its protein is CASSPPGRGGDTGELFF.

The table lists this clonotype with many counts. The chain employs TRBV9 and TRBJ2-2, with unresolved D. From germline, CDR1 is SGDLS and CDR2 YYNGEE. The CDR3 is 16 amino acids. The V gene lost 0 bases and the J gene lost 8 bases, with 17 bases spanning the gap. The CDR3 bases are TGTGCCAGCAGCGTAGTCCCTCCGAATCTCCCAGGGGAGCTGTTTTTT. Translation gives CASSVVPPNLPGELFF.

This clonotype has just a few counts. The V call is TRBV9, the J call TRBJ2-3; 12 bases align to TRBD2. CDR3 length: 17 amino acids. V lost 4 bases and J lost 6; bases outside the gene matches: 12. Germline loops: CDR1 SGDLS, CDR2 YYNGEE. The CDR3 region has the DNA TGTGCCAGCAGCCCGGAGACTAGCGGGAGTATATCCGATACGCAGTATTTT. It encodes CASSPETSGSISDTQYF.